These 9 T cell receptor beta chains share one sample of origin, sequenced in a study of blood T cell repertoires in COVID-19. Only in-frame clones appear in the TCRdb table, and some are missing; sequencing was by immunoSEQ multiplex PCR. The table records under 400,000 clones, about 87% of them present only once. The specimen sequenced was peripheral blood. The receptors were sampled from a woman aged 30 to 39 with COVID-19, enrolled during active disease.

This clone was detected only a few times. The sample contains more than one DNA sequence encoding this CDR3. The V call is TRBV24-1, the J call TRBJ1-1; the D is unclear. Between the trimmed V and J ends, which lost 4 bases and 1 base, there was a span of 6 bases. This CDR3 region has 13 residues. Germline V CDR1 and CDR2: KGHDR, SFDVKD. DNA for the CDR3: TGTGCCACCAGTGACCCAGGGAACACTGAAGCTTTCTTT. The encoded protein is CATSDPGNTEAFF.

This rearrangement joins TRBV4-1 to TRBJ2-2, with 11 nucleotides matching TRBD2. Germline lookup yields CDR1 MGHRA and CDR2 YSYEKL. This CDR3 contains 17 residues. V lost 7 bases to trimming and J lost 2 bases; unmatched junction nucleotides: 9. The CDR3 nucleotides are TGCGCCAGCACTTCGGTAGCGGGGGGGCCAAACACCGGGGAGCTGTTTTTT. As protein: CASTSVAGGPNTGELFF.

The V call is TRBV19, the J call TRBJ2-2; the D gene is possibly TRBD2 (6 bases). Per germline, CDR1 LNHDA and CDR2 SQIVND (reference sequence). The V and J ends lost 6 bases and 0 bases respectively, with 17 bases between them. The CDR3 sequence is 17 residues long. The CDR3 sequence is CASRSPIGDSNTGELFF. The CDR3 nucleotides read TGTGCCAGTAGGAGTCCAATAGGGGACTCGAACACCGGGGAGCTGTTTTTT.

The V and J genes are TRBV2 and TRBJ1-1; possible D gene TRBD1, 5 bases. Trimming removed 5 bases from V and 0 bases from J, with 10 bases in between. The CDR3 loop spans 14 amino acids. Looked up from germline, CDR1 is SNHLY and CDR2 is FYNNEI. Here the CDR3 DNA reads TGTGCCAGCAGTCCGCCAGGGATGAACACTGAAGCTTTCTTT. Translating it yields CASSPPGMNTEAFF. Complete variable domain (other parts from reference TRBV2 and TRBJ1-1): EPEVTQTPSHQVTQMGQEVILRCVPISNHLYFYWYRQILGQKVEFLVSFYNNEISEKSEIFDDQFSVERPDGSNFTLKIRSTKLEDSAMYFCASSPPGMNTEAFFGQGTRLTVV.

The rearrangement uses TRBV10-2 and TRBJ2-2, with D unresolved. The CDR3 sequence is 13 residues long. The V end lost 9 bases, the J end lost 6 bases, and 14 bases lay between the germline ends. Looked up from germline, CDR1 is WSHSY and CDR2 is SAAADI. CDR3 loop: CASRLPPAGELFF. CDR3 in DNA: TGCGCCAGTAGACTGCCCCCGGCCGGGGAGCTGTTTTTT.

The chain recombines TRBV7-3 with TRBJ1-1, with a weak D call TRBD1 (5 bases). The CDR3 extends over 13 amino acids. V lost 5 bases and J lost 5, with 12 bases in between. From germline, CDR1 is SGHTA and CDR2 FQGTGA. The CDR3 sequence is CASSLTVLTEAFF. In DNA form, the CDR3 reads TGTGCCAGCAGCCTGACAGTTTTAACTGAAGCTTTCTTT.

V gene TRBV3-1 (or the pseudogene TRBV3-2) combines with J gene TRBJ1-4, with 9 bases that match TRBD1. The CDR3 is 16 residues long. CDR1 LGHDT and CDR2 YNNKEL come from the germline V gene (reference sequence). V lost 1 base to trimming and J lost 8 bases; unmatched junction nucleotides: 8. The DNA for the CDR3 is TGTGCCAGCAGCCAAGCCCCGACAGGGGGGGAAGAAAAACTGTTTTTT. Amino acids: CASSQAPTGGEEKLFF.

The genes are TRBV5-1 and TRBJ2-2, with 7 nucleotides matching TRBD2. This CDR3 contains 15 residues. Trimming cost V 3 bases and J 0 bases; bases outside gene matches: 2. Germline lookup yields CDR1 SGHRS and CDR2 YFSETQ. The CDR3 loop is CASSWDYANTGELFF. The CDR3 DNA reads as TGCGCCAGCAGCTGGGACTACGCGAACACCGGGGAGCTGTTTTTT.

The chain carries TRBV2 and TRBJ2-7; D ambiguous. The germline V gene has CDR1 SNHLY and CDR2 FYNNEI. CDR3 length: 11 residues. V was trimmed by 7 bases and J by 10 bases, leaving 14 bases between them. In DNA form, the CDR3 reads TGTGCCAGCAAAATAGAGTCGGTCCAGTACGTC. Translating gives CASKIESVQYV.